The next 23 T cell receptor beta chains were all read from a single sample in a study of T cell changes during pregnancy in multiple sclerosis. Sequencing was performed with immunoSEQ multiplex PCR; in TCRdb, only in-frame clones are kept and a portion is missing. Of tens of thousands of clones in the sample, about 91% were seen once. Here the sequenced sample was CD4+ T cells from peripheral blood mononuclear cells, taken after pregnancy. Source of these receptors: a female donor in good health, enrolled as a control in a pregnancy study.

Only a few counts were recorded for this clone. This chain joins TRBV5-1 and TRBJ1-1; 8 positions agree with TRBD1. Germline CDR1 and CDR2: SGHRS and YFSETQ. The CDR3 extends over 16 amino acids. After removal of 3 bases from V and 0 bases from J, the junction contained 7 bases not matched to a gene. The CDR3 protein is CASSSIGQGMNTEAFF. For the CDR3, the DNA is TGCGCCAGCAGCTCTATAGGACAGGGTATGAACACTGAAGCTTTCTTT.

J is TRBJ1-3 and V is TRBV5-1; 7 nucleotides match TRBD1. Germline V CDR1 and CDR2: SGHRS, YFSETQ. Losses at the gene ends were 4 bases for V and 0 bases for J; bases not matched to a gene: 10. The CDR3 spans 17 residues. CDR3 DNA sequence: TGCGCCAGCAGCCCGACCGTACAGGGGAGCTCTGGAAACACCATATATTTT. Amino acids: CASSPTVQGSSGNTIYF.

CDR3 nucleotide sequence: TGTGCCAGCAGTCTGGGACTAGCGGGAGGGGTCTACGAGCAGTACTTC. As protein: CASSLGLAGGVYEQYF. The chain combines TRBV27 with TRBJ2-7; 16 nucleotides line up with TRBD2. The CDR3 is 16 residues long. Losses at the gene ends were 5 bases for V and 3 bases for J; bases not matched to a gene: 4. Germline loops: CDR1 MNHEY, CDR2 SMNVEV (reference sequence).

The rearrangement links TRBV20-1 to TRBJ1-1; D is unclear. Germline V gene lookup returns CDR1 DFQATT and CDR2 SNEGSKA (reference sequence). This CDR3 spans 11 amino acids. CDR3 protein: CITTSNTEAFF. In DNA, the CDR3 is TGCATTACCACATCGAACACTGAAGCTTTCTTT.

This chain joins TRBV5-1 and TRBJ1-1; TRBD1 matches at 9 bases. This CDR3 has 14 amino acids. V shed 0 bases, J shed 9 bases, and the junction held 6 bases outside the gene matches. CDR1 is SGHRS, CDR2 YFSETQ, per germline. The CDR3 is CASSLGNGQGKAFF. In nucleotides, the CDR3 is TGCGCCAGCAGCTTGGGAAACGGACAGGGGAAAGCTTTCTTT.

V gene TRBV7-8 combines with J gene TRBJ1-2; 7 bases map to TRBD1. CDR1 is SGHVS and CDR2 is FQNEAQ in the germline V gene. The V gene end was trimmed by 2 bases and the J gene end by 4 bases; junction bases not matched to a gene: 7. This CDR3 has 15 residues. CDR3 sequence (DNA): TGTGCCAGCAGCTTAAGGGGGCGAGGGATCTATGGCTACACCTTC. Protein: CASSLRGRGIYGYTF.

V gene TRBV19 combines with J gene TRBJ1-5, with 9 bases aligning to TRBD1. There are 15 residues in the CDR3. The germline CDR1 and CDR2 sequences are LNHDA and SQIVND (reference sequence). V shed 5 bases, J shed 4 bases, and the junction held 6 bases outside the gene matches. Here the CDR3 reads CASSATGGYNQPQHF. CDR3 DNA sequence: TGTGCCAGTAGTGCCACAGGGGGCTATAATCAGCCCCAGCATTTT. The full variable domain, in which reference TRBV19 and TRBJ1-5 provide the parts outside the CDR3, is DGGITQSPKYLFRKEGQNVTLSCEQNLNHDAMYWYRQDPGQGLRLIYYSQIVNDFQKGDIAEGYSVSREKKESFPLTVTSAQKNPTAFYLCASSATGGYNQPQHFGDGTRLSIL.

This clone turned up a few times. The rearrangement uses TRBV21-1 and TRBJ1-2; the table calls TRBD1, which could not be checked here. TRBV21-1 is classified as a pseudogene. The CDR3 sequence is 16 residues long. CDR3 bases: TGTGCCAGCAGCAAAGTCGACAGGGGGATCGACTATGGCTACACCTTC. Amino acid sequence: CASSKVDRGIDYGYTF.

The chain joins TRBV6-5 to TRBJ2-7, with 10 bases identical to TRBD2. The ends lost 7 bases at V and 0 bases at J; junction bases unmatched: 6. Germline CDR1 reads MNHEY; CDR2 reads SVGAGI. The CDR3 runs to 15 residues. This CDR3 reads CASKPGLAISYEQYF. The CDR3, as DNA: TGTGCCAGCAAGCCGGGACTAGCGATCTCCTACGAGCAGTACTTC.

This chain connects TRBV7-2 to TRBJ2-7; D is perhaps TRBD2 (5 bases). Trimming removed 8 bases at V and 4 bases at J, with 12 bases between. The length of the CDR3 is 12 residues. The V gene's germline CDR1 is SGHTA and CDR2 FQGNSA. The CDR3 DNA reads TGTGCCAGCGGGGAGCCGAGTTACGAGCAGTACTTC. Amino acid sequence: CASGEPSYEQYF.

This clone was picked up one time. CDR3 residues: CASSPRDGELFF. DNA of the CDR3: TGTGCCAGTAGTCCCCGGGACGGGGAGCTGTTTTTT. The rearrangement uses TRBV19 and TRBJ2-2; D might be TRBD2 (5 bases). The CDR3 length is 12 residues. Germline V lookup: CDR1 LNHDA, CDR2 SQIVND (reference sequence). Trimming left V 5 bases short and J 7 bases short, with 8 bases between.

The rearrangement links TRBV6-1 to TRBJ1-1; TRBD1 matches 7 bases. The germline gives CDR1 MNHNS, CDR2 SASEGT. The V segment lost 6 bases and the J segment 1 base; nucleotides outside the gene matches: 5. The CDR3 is 14 amino acids. CDR3 residues: CASSGQVSNTEAFF. In nucleotides, the CDR3 is TGTGCCAGCAGCGGACAGGTATCGAACACTGAAGCTTTCTTT.

Only one count was recorded for this clone. V is TRBV9 and J is TRBJ1-4; 8 bases line up with TRBD1. V gave up 3 bases and J gave up 7 bases; unmatched junction bases: 11. The CDR3 spans 16 residues. Per germline, CDR1 SGDLS and CDR2 YYNGEE. This CDR3 is CASSEGPDRVTEKLFF. The DNA for the CDR3 is TGTGCCAGCAGCGAGGGCCCGGACAGGGTTACTGAAAAACTGTTTTTT.

The rearrangement joins TRBV6-6 to TRBJ1-2; no definite D call. Germline values: CDR1 MNHNY, CDR2 SVGAGI (reference sequence). Trimming took 8 bases from V and 8 from J, leaving 21 bases between them. The CDR3 runs 14 residues. CDR3 residues: CASSWLAARFGYTF. The DNA of the CDR3 is TGTGCCAGCTCGTGGTTGGCGGCGCGTTTCGGCTACACCTTC.

This chain links TRBV7-2 with TRBJ2-3; 10 nucleotides agree with TRBD2. The CDR3 extends over 18 amino acids. Trimming removed 5 bases from V and 5 bases from J; junction bases left unmatched: 16. From germline, CDR1 is SGHTA and CDR2 FQGNSA. The CDR3 loop reads CASSEGPPLAGEGDTQYF. The CDR3 DNA follows: TGTGCCAGCAGCGAAGGTCCGCCCCTAGCGGGAGAAGGAGATACGCAGTATTTT.

The V call is TRBV2, the J call TRBJ1-1, with 8 bases identical to TRBD1. The CDR3 runs 13 residues. The germline gives CDR1 SNHLY, CDR2 FYNNEI. The ends lost 6 bases at V and 4 bases at J; junction bases unmatched: 4. The CDR3 is CASRDTGGTEAFF. For the CDR3, the DNA is TGTGCCAGCAGGGATACAGGGGGCACTGAAGCTTTCTTT.

This sequence joins TRBV21-1 and TRBJ2-5; the D call TRBD2 from the table was never checked on the DNA. TRBV21-1 is a known pseudogene. This CDR3 spans 17 amino acids. The CDR3 loop reads CASSRLAGGYSQETQYF. CDR3 coding DNA: TGTGCCAGCAGCAGACTAGCGGGGGGCTATTCCCAAGAGACCCAGTACTTC.

The rearrangement joins TRBV30 to TRBJ1-6, with 9 bases matching TRBD1. J lost 8 bases, V lost 3 bases, and 2 bases had no gene match. Germline-derived CDR1 and CDR2 are GTSNPN and SVGIG (reference sequence). The CDR3 sequence is 13 residues long. The CDR3 is CAWRGQGDSPLHF. The CDR3 nucleotides are TGTGCCTGGAGGGGACAGGGAGATTCACCCCTCCACTTT.

This sequence joins TRBV6-1 and TRBJ1-6; D uncertain. Germline V lookup: CDR1 MNHNS, CDR2 SASEGT. Trimming pared 6 bases from V and 8 bases from J, leaving 11 bases between. The length of the CDR3 is 13 residues. The CDR3 bases are TGTGCCAGCAGAGTAGCTACGGATTCACCCCTCCACTTT. Translation gives CASRVATDSPLHF.

This chain joins TRBV18 and TRBJ2-2; D might be TRBD2 (6 bases). Per the germline V gene, CDR1 is KGHSH and CDR2 is LQKENI. The CDR3 is 15 amino acids. Trimming shortened V by 3 bases and J by 5 bases, and 13 bases separated the two germline ends. The CDR3 region is CASSPSGDGTGELFF. In nucleotides, the CDR3 is TGTGCCAGCTCACCGTCGGGGGATGGGACCGGGGAGCTGTTTTTT.

This sequence joins TRBV5-4 and TRBJ1-1; D is uncertain. This CDR3 has 14 amino acids. Trimming pared 2 bases from V and 3 bases from J, leaving 11 bases between. Germline CDR1 reads SGHNT; CDR2 reads YYREEE (reference sequence). The CDR3 sequence: CASSFNRPDTEAFF. The CDR3 DNA reads TGTGCCAGCAGCTTCAACAGACCCGACACTGAAGCTTTCTTT.

The rearrangement joins TRBV27 to TRBJ1-1, with D possibly TRBD1 on 6 matching bases. CDR1 is MNHEY and CDR2 is SMNVEV in the germline V gene (reference sequence). With 8 bases removed from V and 11 bases from J, the gap between germline ends came to 24 bases. The CDR3 sequence is 14 residues long. CDR3: CASASQSGALRAFF. In nucleotides, the CDR3 is TGTGCCAGCGCGTCCCAGTCAGGGGCCCTGAGGGCTTTCTTT.

This sequence joins TRBV5-1 and TRBJ1-1; TRBD1 aligns across 7 bases. CDR1 is SGHRS and CDR2 is YFSETQ in the germline V gene. This CDR3 has 15 residues. V was pared by 4 bases and J by 0 bases, with 6 bases of the junction left unmatched. CDR3 nucleotides: TGCGCCAGCAGCCATTCACAGGGGTTGAACACTGAAGCTTTCTTT. It encodes CASSHSQGLNTEAFF.